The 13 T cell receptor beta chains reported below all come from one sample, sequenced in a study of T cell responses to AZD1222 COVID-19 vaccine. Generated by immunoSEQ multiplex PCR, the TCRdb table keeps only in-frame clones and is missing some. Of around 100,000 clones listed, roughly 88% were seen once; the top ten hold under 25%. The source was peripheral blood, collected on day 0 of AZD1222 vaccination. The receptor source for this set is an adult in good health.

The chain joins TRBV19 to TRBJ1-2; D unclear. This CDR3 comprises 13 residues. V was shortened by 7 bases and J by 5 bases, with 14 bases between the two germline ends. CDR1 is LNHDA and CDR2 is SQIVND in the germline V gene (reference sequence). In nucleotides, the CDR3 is TGTGCCAGTATCCGGGAACTTGGTTATGGCTACACCTTC. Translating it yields CASIRELGYGYTF.

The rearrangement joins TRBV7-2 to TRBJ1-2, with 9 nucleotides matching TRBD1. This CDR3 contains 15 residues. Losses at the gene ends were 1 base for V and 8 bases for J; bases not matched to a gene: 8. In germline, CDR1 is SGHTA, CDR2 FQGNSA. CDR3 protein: CASSLDGRTGEGYTF. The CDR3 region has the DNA TGTGCCAGCAGCTTAGATGGCCGGACAGGGGAGGGCTACACCTTC.

CDR3 DNA: TGCGCCAGCAGTCGTACAGGGGATAATGAAAAACTGTTTTTT. It yields the protein CASSRTGDNEKLFF. The chain couples TRBV5-1 to TRBJ1-4; the match to TRBD1 covers 7 bases. The CDR3 is 14 residues long. V lost 5 bases to trimming and J lost 4 bases; unmatched junction nucleotides: 5. In germline, CDR1 is SGHRS, CDR2 YFSETQ.

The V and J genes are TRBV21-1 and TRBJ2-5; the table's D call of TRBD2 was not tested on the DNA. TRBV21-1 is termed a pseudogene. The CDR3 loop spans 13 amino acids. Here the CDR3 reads CASVREGRETQYF. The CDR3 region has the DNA TGTGCCAGCGTAAGGGAGGGCCGGGAGACCCAGTACTTC.

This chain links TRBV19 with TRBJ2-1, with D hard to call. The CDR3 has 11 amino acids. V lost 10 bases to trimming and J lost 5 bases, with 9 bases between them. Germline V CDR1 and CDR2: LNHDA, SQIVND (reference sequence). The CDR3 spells CAIRINNEQFF. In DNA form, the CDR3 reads TGTGCCATCCGGATAAACAATGAGCAGTTCTTC.

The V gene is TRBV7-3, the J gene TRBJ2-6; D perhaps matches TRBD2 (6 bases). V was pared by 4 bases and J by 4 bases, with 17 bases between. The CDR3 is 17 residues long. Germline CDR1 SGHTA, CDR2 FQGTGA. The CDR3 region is CASSSQFGGRGANVLTF. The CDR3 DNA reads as TGTGCCAGCAGCTCCCAGTTCGGAGGGAGGGGGGCCAACGTCCTGACTTTC.

In nucleotides, the CDR3 is TGTGCCAGCAGCGTTCTGGACAGGTTGAACACTGAAGCTTTCTTT. Translation: CASSVLDRLNTEAFF. The chain combines TRBV9 with TRBJ1-1, with 7 bases that match TRBD1. This CDR3 spans 15 amino acids. V lost 2 bases to trimming and J lost 0 bases; unmatched junction nucleotides: 4. The germline V gene encodes CDR1 SGDLS and CDR2 YYNGEE.

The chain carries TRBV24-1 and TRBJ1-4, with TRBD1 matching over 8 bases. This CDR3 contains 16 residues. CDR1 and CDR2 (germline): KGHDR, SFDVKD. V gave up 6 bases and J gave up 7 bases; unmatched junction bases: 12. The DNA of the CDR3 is TGTGCCACCAGTTCGGGGAAGACAGGGGCAGGTGAAAAACTGTTTTTT. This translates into CATSSGKTGAGEKLFF.

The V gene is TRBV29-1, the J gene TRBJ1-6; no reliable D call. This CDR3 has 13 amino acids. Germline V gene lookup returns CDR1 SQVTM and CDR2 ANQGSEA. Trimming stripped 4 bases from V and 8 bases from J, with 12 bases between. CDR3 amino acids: CSVGWSADSPLHF. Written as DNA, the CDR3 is TGCAGCGTTGGGTGGTCGGCGGATTCACCCCTCCACTTT. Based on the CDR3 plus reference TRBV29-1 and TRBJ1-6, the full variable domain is SAVISQKPSRDICQRGTSLTIQCQVDSQVTMMFWYRQQPGQSLTLIATANQGSEATYESGFVIDKFPISRPNLTFSTLTVSNMSPEDSSIYLCSVGWSADSPLHFGNGTRLTVT.

The CDR3 nucleotides read TGTGCCAGCAGCTCGGCGGGACAGGTACGCTCCTACGAGCAGTACTTC. As protein: CASSSAGQVRSYEQYF. The chain carries TRBV5-4 and TRBJ2-7, with TRBD1 matching 8 bases. This CDR3 region has 16 residues. The J segment lost 0 bases and the V segment lost 3 bases, leaving 8 bases of the junction unmatched. The V gene's germline CDR1 is SGHNT and CDR2 YYREEE (reference sequence).

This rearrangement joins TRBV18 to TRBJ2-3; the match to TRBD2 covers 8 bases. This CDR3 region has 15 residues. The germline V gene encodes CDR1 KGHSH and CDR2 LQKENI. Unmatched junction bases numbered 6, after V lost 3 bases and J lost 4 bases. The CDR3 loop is CASSPPTSAPDTQYF. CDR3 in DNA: TGTGCCAGCTCACCGCCGACTAGCGCCCCAGATACGCAGTATTTT.

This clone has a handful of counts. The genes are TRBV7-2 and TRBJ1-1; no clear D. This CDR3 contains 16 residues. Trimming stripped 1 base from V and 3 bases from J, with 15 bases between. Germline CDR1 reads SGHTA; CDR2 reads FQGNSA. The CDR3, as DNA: TGTGCCAGCAGCTTAGGCTTCGGGCCCGAGGACACTGAAGCTTTCTTT. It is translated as CASSLGFGPEDTEAFF.

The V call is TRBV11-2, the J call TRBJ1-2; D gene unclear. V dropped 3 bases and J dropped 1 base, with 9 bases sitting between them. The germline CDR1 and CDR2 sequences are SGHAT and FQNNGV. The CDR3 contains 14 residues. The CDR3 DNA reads TGTGCCAGCAGCTTGACGGGTGGTAACTATGGCTACACCTTC. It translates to CASSLTGGNYGYTF. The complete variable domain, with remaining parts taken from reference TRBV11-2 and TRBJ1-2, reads EAGVAQSPRYKIIEKRQSVAFWCNPISGHATLYWYQQILGQGPKLLIQFQNNGVVDDSQLPKDRFSAERLKGVDSTLKIQPAKLEDSAVYLCASSLTGGNYGYTFGSGTRLTVV.